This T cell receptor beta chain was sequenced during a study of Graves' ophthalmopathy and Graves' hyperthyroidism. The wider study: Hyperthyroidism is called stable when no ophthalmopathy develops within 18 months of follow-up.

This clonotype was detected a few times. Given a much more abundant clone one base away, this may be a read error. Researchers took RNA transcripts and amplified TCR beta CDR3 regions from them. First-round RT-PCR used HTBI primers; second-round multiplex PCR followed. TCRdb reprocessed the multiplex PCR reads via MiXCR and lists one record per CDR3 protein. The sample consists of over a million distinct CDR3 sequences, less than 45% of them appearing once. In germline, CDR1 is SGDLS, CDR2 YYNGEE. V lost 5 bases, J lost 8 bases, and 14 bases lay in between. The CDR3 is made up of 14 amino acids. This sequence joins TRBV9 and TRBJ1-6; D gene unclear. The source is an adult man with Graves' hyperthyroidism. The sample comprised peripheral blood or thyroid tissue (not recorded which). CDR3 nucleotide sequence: TGTGCCAGCAGTCCGGAGAAGGTGGATTCACCCCTCCACTTT. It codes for CASSPEKVDSPLHF.